Listed here are 9 T cell receptor beta chains from one sample, sequenced in a study of OX40 agonist ivuxolimab in advanced cancers. Clones were read by immunoSEQ multiplex PCR, and TCRdb kept only the in-frame ones, dropping some. Among 1,500 to 2,000 clones listed, less than 85% were seen once. The sample was CD4+ or CD8+ T cells sorted from blood, taken in a trial of the OX40 agonist ivuxolimab. All receptors derive from an adult with an advanced solid tumor such as melanoma, head and neck, liver or kidney cancer.

This clone is deemed large (0.1 to 1%). V is TRBV5-4 and J is TRBJ2-7; D unresolved. This CDR3 comprises 15 residues. V was pared by 4 bases and J by 0 bases, with 14 bases between. Germline V gene lookup returns CDR1 SGHNT and CDR2 YYREEE (reference sequence). As DNA, the CDR3 is TGTGCCAGCAGCCTCGCCGGATCGAGCTCCTACGAGCAGTACTTC. Its protein is CASSLAGSSSYEQYF.

This clone was counted a single time. One junction end disagrees with the germline gene, perhaps due to a read error. This chain links TRBV5-1 with TRBJ2-2, with D perhaps matching TRBD2 (5 bases). Germline assignment: CDR1 SGHRS and CDR2 YFSETQ. This CDR3 is built from 15 residues. CDR3: CASLSRFFSHRGAVF. The CDR3 nucleotides are TGCGCCAGCCTAAGCCGGTTTTTTTCACACCGGGGAGCTGTTTTT.

The chain carries TRBV6-1 and TRBJ2-3, with TRBD2 identical over 8 bases. CDR1 and CDR2 (germline): MNHNS, SASEGT. The CDR3 runs to 16 residues. The V gene end was trimmed by 2 bases and the J gene end by 4 bases; junction bases not matched to a gene: 8. The CDR3 coding sequence is TGTGCCAGCAGTGAACCCGGTAGCGGGGTGTCAGATACGCAGTATTTT. As protein: CASSEPGSGVSDTQYF.

CDR3: CASSYSEGTGNTIYF. CDR3 DNA sequence: TGTGCCAGCAGTTACTCCGAGGGTACTGGAAACACCATATATTTT. The chain is built from TRBV6-5 and TRBJ1-3; D gene unclear. Germline loops: CDR1 MNHEY, CDR2 SVGAGI. V lost 0 bases, J lost 2 bases, and 8 bases lay in between. The CDR3 contains 15 residues.

This chain connects TRBV10-1 to TRBJ2-7, with TRBD1 identical over 8 bases. The CDR3 sequence is 15 residues long. CDR1 and CDR2 (germline): WNHNN, SYGVQD (reference sequence). Trimming at V came to 3 bases and at J to 2 bases, leaving 6 bases not matched to a gene. The CDR3 is CASSEKAGGPYEQYF. The CDR3 nucleotides are TGCGCCAGCAGTGAAAAGGCAGGGGGCCCCTACGAGCAGTACTTC.

In DNA form, the CDR3 reads TGTGCTAGTGGTGTAGACACAGGACAAAGTCGGGCCAACGTCCTGACTTTC. This encodes CASGVDTGQSRANVLTF. The chain carries TRBV12-5 and TRBJ2-6; a weak D match, TRBD1 (5 bases). The ends were cut back, 5 bases at V and 5 bases at J, with 19 bases in the middle. The CDR3 extends over 17 amino acids. Germline V CDR1 and CDR2: LGHNT, FRNRAP. The complete variable domain, with remaining parts taken from reference TRBV12-5 and TRBJ2-6, reads DARVTQTPRHKVTEMGQEVTMRCQPILGHNTVFWYRQTMMQGLELLAYFRNRAPLDDSGMPKDRFSAEMPDATLATLKIQPSEPRDSAVYFCASGVDTGQSRANVLTFGAGSRLTVL.

This rearrangement joins TRBV6-1 to TRBJ1-5, with 7 bases lining up with TRBD1. Germline loops: CDR1 MNHNS, CDR2 SASEGT. The junction had 5 bases not matched to a gene; V was cut back by 3 bases and J by 3 bases. This CDR3 spans 15 amino acids. DNA for the CDR3: TGTGCCAGCAGTGAGACAGGGATGAACAATCAGCCCCAGCATTTT. It is translated as CASSETGMNNQPQHF.

About this clone: Other DNA sequences in this specimen translate into the identical CDR3. CDR3 sequence (DNA): TGTGCCAGCAGCGTAGGACTAGCGGGGGGGCTGGGAGATACGCAGTATTTT. Translation gives CASSVGLAGGLGDTQYF. This sequence joins TRBV9 and TRBJ2-3; TRBD2 aligns across 14 bases. The CDR3 contains 17 residues. Germline loops: CDR1 SGDLS, CDR2 YYNGEE. The V gene end was trimmed by 0 bases and the J gene end by 5 bases; junction bases not matched to a gene: 5.

V usage is TRBV5-1 and J usage is TRBJ2-2; 15 bases are a match to TRBD2. The CDR3 contains 19 residues. The V segment lost 4 bases and the J segment 6 bases; nucleotides outside the gene matches: 13. CDR1 is SGHRS, CDR2 YFSETQ, per germline. The CDR3 spells CASSLIGLAGGPHAGELFF. CDR3 sequence (DNA): TGCGCCAGCAGCCTAATAGGACTAGCGGGGGGGCCCCACGCCGGGGAGCTGTTTTTT.